This is a list of T cell receptor beta chains from one sample in a study of shared clonotypes between healthy human individuals. Profiled with immunoSEQ multiplex PCR; TCRdb holds only in-frame clones, not every one. The top ten clones hold 0.045% to 0.06% of a sample with a few hundred thousand clones, 95% to 98% of them seen once. The specimen was naive CD4+ T cells sorted from blood. The receptors were gathered from a woman aged 25 to 39 in good health. The CDR3 runs from the conserved cysteine through the conserved F or W. A D gene is named only where the DNA matches it firmly. Clone size is not always given. Where it is, it says once, few, many or a class for expanded clones.

v_call	d_call	cdr3_length	clone_size	j_call	cdr3_aa	cdr3_nt
TRBV2	.	14	.	TRBJ1-1	CASSDLSRNTEAFF	TGTGCCAGCAGCGACTTATCGAGGAACACTGAAGCTTTCTTT
TRBV7-9	.	18	once	TRBJ2-1	CASSSVRVLDSTNSEQFF	TGTGCCAGCAGTTCCGTTCGGGTACTGGACTCCACAAACAGTGAGCAGTTCTTC
TRBV5-1	.	14	.	TRBJ2-1	CASSFDTRQDEQFF	TGCGCCAGCAGCTTTGATACTAGGCAGGATGAGCAGTTCTTC
TRBV28	.	13	few	TRBJ2-7	CASSPTTTYEQYF	TGTGCCAGCAGCCCCACCACCACTTACGAGCAGTACTTC
TRBV28	.	18	.	TRBJ2-7	CASNGFGHLTHSSYEQYF	TGTGCCAGCAATGGGTTTGGCCACCTGACACATAGCTCCTACGAGCAGTACTTC
TRBV5-1	TRBD1	15	.	TRBJ1-2	CASSLQGSGNYGYTF	TGCGCCAGCAGCTTACAGGGGTCGGGGAACTATGGCTACACCTTC
TRBV27	TRBD1	20	.	TRBJ1-5	CASSPSSRDRAGGGNQPQHF	TGTGCCAGCAGTCCCTCGTCCCGGGACAGGGCCGGTGGCGGCAATCAGCCCCAGCATTTT
TRBV6-1	TRBD2	16	.	TRBJ2-1	CASSEGLAGGWGEQFF	TGTGCCAGCAGTGAGGGACTAGCGGGAGGTTGGGGTGAGCAGTTCTTC
TRBV2	TRBD1	16	.	TRBJ1-4	CASSFDRVATNEKLFF	TGTGCCAGCAGTTTCGACAGGGTGGCGACTAATGAAAAACTGTTTTTT
TRBV27	.	14	.	TRBJ2-1	CASTSFATHNEQFF	TGTGCCAGCACTTCATTCGCCACCCACAATGAGCAGTTCTTC
TRBV11-1	.	11	.	TRBJ1-1	CASSLNTEAFF	TGTGCCAGCAGCTTGAACACTGAAGCTTTCTTT
TRBV5-1	.	15	.	TRBJ1-5	CASSLGTGPEGPQHF	TGCGCCAGCAGCTTGGGGACCGGCCCCGAGGGGCCCCAGCATTTT
TRBV11-2	.	13	.	TRBJ1-2	CASSLDFQVGYTF	TGTGCCAGCAGCTTAGATTTCCAGGTTGGCTACACCTTC
TRBV27	.	14	.	TRBJ1-1	CASSPTSLNTEAFF	TGTGCCAGCAGTCCCACCTCTTTGAACACTGAAGCTTTCTTT
TRBV11-3	TRBD1	16	.	TRBJ1-3	CASSLGGTDTGNTIYF	TGTGCCAGCAGCTTAGGAGGGACAGACACTGGAAACACCATATATTTT
TRBV27	.	13	once	TRBJ1-3	CASRSTGGNTIYF	TGTGCCAGCAGGTCAACCGGTGGAAACACCATATATTTT
TRBV27	TRBD2	17	.	TRBJ2-7	CASSLRGSGRASLEQYF	TGTGCCAGCAGTTTAAGGGGTAGCGGGAGGGCCAGTCTCGAGCAGTACTTC
TRBV2	.	12	.	TRBJ2-7	CASGGFSYEQYF	TGTGCCAGCGGCGGATTCTCCTACGAGCAGTACTTC
TRBV5-1	TRBD2	15	.	TRBJ2-5	CASTSGTSGIETQYF	TGCGCCAGCACTAGCGGGACTAGCGGGATAGAGACCCAGTACTTC
TRBV9	TRBD2	17	once	TRBJ2-3	CASSVTSSGGGADTQYF	TGTGCCAGCAGCGTAACATCGAGCGGGGGTGGGGCAGATACGCAGTATTTT
TRBV19	.	16	.	TRBJ2-4	CASSIAGSRGSHTQYF	TGTGCCAGTAGTATAGCAGGCTCCCGGGGTAGCCACACTCAGTACTTC
TRBV28	.	13	.	TRBJ1-6	CASSQGPYSPLHF	TGTGCCAGCAGCCAGGGCCCGTATTCACCCCTCCACTTT
TRBV11-3	.	15	once	TRBJ2-5	CASSLGGGGQETQYF	TGTGCCAGCAGCCTAGGAGGTGGGGGCCAAGAGACCCAGTACTTC
TRBV5-4	.	14	.	TRBJ2-7	CASSFQGASYEQYF	TGTGCCAGCAGCTTCCAGGGAGCGTCCTACGAGCAGTACTTC
TRBV29-1	.	13	once	TRBJ2-1	CSVNRDGNNEQFF	TGCAGCGTCAACCGGGACGGGAACAATGAGCAGTTCTTC
TRBV5-1	TRBD1	17	once	TRBJ1-5	CASSLGTGGFRNQPQHF	TGCGCCAGCAGCTTGGGGACAGGGGGCTTTCGCAATCAGCCCCAGCATTTT
TRBV5-1	TRBD2	15	.	TRBJ2-7	CASQLAGGSSYEQYF	TGCGCCAGTCAACTAGCGGGAGGGAGCTCCTACGAGCAGTACTTC
TRBV15	TRBD2	16	.	TRBJ2-7	CATSRELAGVYYEQYF	TGTGCCACCAGCAGAGAACTAGCGGGAGTCTACTACGAGCAGTACTTC
TRBV6-5	TRBD1	15	.	TRBJ2-7	CASSVVETGAYEQYF	TGTGCCAGCAGTGTCGTTGAAACAGGGGCCTACGAGCAGTACTTC
TRBV11-2	TRBD1	17	.	TRBJ2-1	CASSNRGRGQAYNEQFF	TGTGCCAGCAGTAATAGAGGTCGCGGACAGGCCTACAATGAGCAGTTCTTC
TRBV5-1	TRBD1	14	.	TRBJ1-1	CASSRTGANTEAFF	TGCGCCAGCAGCCGAACAGGGGCGAACACTGAAGCTTTCTTT
TRBV18	.	15	once	TRBJ2-1	CASSPETTAVREQFF	TGTGCCAGCTCACCAGAGACTACGGCGGTTCGTGAGCAGTTCTTC
TRBV11-2	.	15	.	TRBJ2-7	CASSLTGQSNYEQYF	TGTGCCAGCAGCTTAACCGGCCAATCCAACTACGAGCAGTACTTC
TRBV5-1	.	14	once	TRBJ2-1	CASSQPRGYNEQFF	TGCGCCAGCAGTCAGCCCCGGGGTTACAATGAGCAGTTCTTC
TRBV19	TRBD1	16	.	TRBJ1-6	CASSETGGSYNSPLHF	TGTGCCAGTAGTGAGACAGGGGGCTCCTATAATTCACCCCTCCACTTT
TRBV28	TRBD1	15	.	TRBJ1-2	CASSLTGGSWYGYTF	TGTGCCAGCAGCTTAACAGGGGGCTCATGGTATGGCTACACCTTC
TRBV13	TRBD1	15	.	TRBJ2-7	CASSLPGTGPYEQYF	TGTGCCAGCAGCTTACCTGGGACAGGGCCCTACGAGCAGTACTTC
TRBV27	.	13	.	TRBJ2-1	CASRDRTRNEQFF	TGTGCCAGCAGGGACCGAACCCGGAATGAGCAGTTCTTC
TRBV5-8	.	14	.	TRBJ2-7	CASSHRGGTYEQYF	TGTGCCAGCAGCCACAGGGGGGGCACCTACGAGCAGTACTTC
TRBV19	.	16	once	TRBJ1-3	CASSTPGVLDGNTIYF	TGTGCCAGTAGTACCCCAGGGGTCCTGGATGGAAACACCATATATTTT
TRBV19	.	15	.	TRBJ1-2	CASSVPGHRNYGYTF	TGTGCCAGTAGTGTACCGGGACATCGGAACTATGGCTACACCTTC
TRBV6-6	TRBD2	15	.	TRBJ2-2	CASSLGRAGTGELFF	TGTGCCAGCAGTTTGGGGAGGGCCGGGACCGGGGAGCTGTTTTTT
TRBV5-1	.	17	.	TRBJ2-3	CASSLIRQRGYTDTQYF	TGCGCCAGCAGCTTGATTCGCCAAAGGGGGTACACAGATACGCAGTATTTT
TRBV5-1	.	15	.	TRBJ2-1	CASSGFRGIYNEQFF	TGCGCCAGCAGCGGGTTTAGGGGTATTTACAATGAGCAGTTCTTC
TRBV28	.	14	once	TRBJ1-1	CASSLSSRVAEAFF	TGTGCCAGCAGTTTATCGTCCAGGGTTGCTGAAGCTTTCTTT
TRBV5-1	TRBD1	14	once	TRBJ2-5	CASSLGQSGETQYF	TGCGCCAGCAGCCTGGGACAGAGCGGAGAGACCCAGTACTTC